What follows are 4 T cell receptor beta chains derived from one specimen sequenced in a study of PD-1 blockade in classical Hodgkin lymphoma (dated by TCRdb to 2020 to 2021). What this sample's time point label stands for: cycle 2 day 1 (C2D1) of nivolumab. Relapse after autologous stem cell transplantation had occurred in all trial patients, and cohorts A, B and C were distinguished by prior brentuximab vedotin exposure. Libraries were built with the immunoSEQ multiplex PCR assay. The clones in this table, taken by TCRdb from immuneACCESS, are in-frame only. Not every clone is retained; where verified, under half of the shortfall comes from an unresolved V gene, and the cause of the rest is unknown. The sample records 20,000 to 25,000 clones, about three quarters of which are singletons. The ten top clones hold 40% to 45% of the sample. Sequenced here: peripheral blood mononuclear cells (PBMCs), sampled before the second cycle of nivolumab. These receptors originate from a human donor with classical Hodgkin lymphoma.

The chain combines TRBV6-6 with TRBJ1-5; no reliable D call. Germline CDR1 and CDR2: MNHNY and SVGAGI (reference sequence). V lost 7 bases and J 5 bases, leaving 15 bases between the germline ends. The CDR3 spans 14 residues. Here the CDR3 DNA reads TGTGCCAGCACCACTTCCTCGGGGTATCAGCCCCAGCATTTT. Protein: CASTTSSGYQPQHF.

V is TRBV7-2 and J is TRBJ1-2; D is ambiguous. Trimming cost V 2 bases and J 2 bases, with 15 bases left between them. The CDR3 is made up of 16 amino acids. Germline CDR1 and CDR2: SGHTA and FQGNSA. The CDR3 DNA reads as TGTGCCAGCAGCTTAATAGGAGGAGGCTTCAACTATGGCTACACCTTC. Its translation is CASSLIGGGFNYGYTF.

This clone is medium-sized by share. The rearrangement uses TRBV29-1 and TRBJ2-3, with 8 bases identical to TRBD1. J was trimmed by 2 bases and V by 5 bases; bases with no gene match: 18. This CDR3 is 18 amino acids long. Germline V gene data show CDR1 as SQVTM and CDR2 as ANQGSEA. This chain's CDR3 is CSVIAPGQALWYTDTQYF. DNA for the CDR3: TGCAGCGTTATTGCCCCGGGACAGGCCCTTTGGTACACAGATACGCAGTATTTT.

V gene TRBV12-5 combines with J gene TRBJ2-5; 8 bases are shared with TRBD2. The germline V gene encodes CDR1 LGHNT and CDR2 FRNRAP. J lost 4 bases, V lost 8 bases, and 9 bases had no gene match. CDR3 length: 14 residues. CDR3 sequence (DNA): TGTGCTAGTTCGGGGGGGCCTGCCTCAGAGACCCAGTACTTC. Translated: CASSGGPASETQYF.